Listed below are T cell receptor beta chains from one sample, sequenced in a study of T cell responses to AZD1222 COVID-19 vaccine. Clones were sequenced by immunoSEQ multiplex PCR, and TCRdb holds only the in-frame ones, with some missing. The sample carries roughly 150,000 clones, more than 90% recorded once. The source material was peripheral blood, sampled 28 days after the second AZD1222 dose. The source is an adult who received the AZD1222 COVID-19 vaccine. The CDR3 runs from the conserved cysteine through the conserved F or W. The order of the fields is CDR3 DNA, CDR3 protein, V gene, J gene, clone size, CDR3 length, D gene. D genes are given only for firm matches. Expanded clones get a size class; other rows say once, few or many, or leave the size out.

cdr3_nt: TGTGCCAGCAGCCCCACTCACAACACTGAAGCTTTCTTT
cdr3_aa: CASSPTHNTEAFF
v_call: TRBV7-9
j_call: TRBJ1-1
clone_size: .
cdr3_length: 13
d_call: .

cdr3_nt: TGCGCCAGCAGCCGACAACCGAAACGGTTGAACACTGAAGCTTTCTTT
cdr3_aa: CASSRQPKRLNTEAFF
v_call: TRBV5-1
j_call: TRBJ1-1
clone_size: once
cdr3_length: 16
d_call: .

cdr3_nt: TGTGCCAGCAGCCGGAAGTCGACTGGGAGCTACGAGCAGTACTTC
cdr3_aa: CASSRKSTGSYEQYF
v_call: TRBV14
j_call: TRBJ2-7
clone_size: .
cdr3_length: 15
d_call: .

cdr3_nt: TGTGCCAGCAGCTTAATGGGACAGGTTTACACAGATACGCAGTATTTT
cdr3_aa: CASSLMGQVYTDTQYF
v_call: TRBV7-8
j_call: TRBJ2-3
clone_size: .
cdr3_length: 16
d_call: TRBD1

cdr3_nt: TGTGCCAGCAGCTTAGTTGGCAGGGTGGCCTCTGGGGCCAACGTCCTGACTTTC
cdr3_aa: CASSLVGRVASGANVLTF
v_call: TRBV11-2
j_call: TRBJ2-6
clone_size: .
cdr3_length: 18
d_call: .

cdr3_nt: TGTGCCAGCTCACCGGACCTGAGGGGGCTATCATCCGAGCAGTACTTC
cdr3_aa: CASSPDLRGLSSEQYF
v_call: TRBV18
j_call: TRBJ2-7
clone_size: .
cdr3_length: 16
d_call: TRBD1

cdr3_nt: TGTGCCAGCAGCCCGCCGACAGCCGTGGCTTACGAGCAGTACTTC
cdr3_aa: CASSPPTAVAYEQYF
v_call: TRBV7-8
j_call: TRBJ2-7
clone_size: .
cdr3_length: 15
d_call: .

cdr3_nt: TGTGCCAGTAGATCTCTAAAACAGAACAATCAGCCCCAGCATTTT
cdr3_aa: CASRSLKQNNQPQHF
v_call: TRBV19
j_call: TRBJ1-5
clone_size: .
cdr3_length: 15
d_call: .

cdr3_nt: TGTGCCACCAGCAGAGTCGGACAGCCGAACACTGAAGCTTTCTTT
cdr3_aa: CATSRVGQPNTEAFF
v_call: TRBV15
j_call: TRBJ1-1
clone_size: .
cdr3_length: 15
d_call: .

cdr3_nt: TGTGCCAGCAGCGTAATTGGAGCAGAAGCTTTCTTT
cdr3_aa: CASSVIGAEAFF
v_call: TRBV9
j_call: TRBJ1-1
clone_size: .
cdr3_length: 12
d_call: .

cdr3_nt: TGTGCCAGCAGCATAGGGATAGCGGAGTACAATGAGCAGTTCTTC
cdr3_aa: CASSIGIAEYNEQFF
v_call: TRBV7-8
j_call: TRBJ2-1
clone_size: .
cdr3_length: 15
d_call: .

cdr3_nt: TGTGCCAGCAGCTTAGAAGGGACTAGGTATGGCTACACCTTC
cdr3_aa: CASSLEGTRYGYTF
v_call: TRBV7-9
j_call: TRBJ1-2
clone_size: .
cdr3_length: 14
d_call: .

cdr3_nt: TGTGCCAGCGGGGACGCCTTCACAGATACGCAGTATTTT
cdr3_aa: CASGDAFTDTQYF
v_call: TRBV2
j_call: TRBJ2-3
clone_size: once
cdr3_length: 13
d_call: .

cdr3_nt: TGTGCCAGCGGCCTCACCGGGGGGACCGGGGAGCTGTTTTTT
cdr3_aa: CASGLTGGTGELFF
v_call: TRBV28
j_call: TRBJ2-2
clone_size: .
cdr3_length: 14
d_call: TRBD2

cdr3_nt: TGTGCCAGCAGTTACTCTCGGGAGTTGAGCACAGATACGCAGTATTTT
cdr3_aa: CASSYSRELSTDTQYF
v_call: TRBV6-5
j_call: TRBJ2-3
clone_size: .
cdr3_length: 16
d_call: .

cdr3_nt: TGTGCCAGCAGTTACGGAGCGACTGGAAACACCATATATTTT
cdr3_aa: CASSYGATGNTIYF
v_call: TRBV6-5
j_call: TRBJ1-3
clone_size: .
cdr3_length: 14
d_call: .

cdr3_nt: TGTGCCAGCAGCGTTGGCCCTGGGCTTCCTAACTATGGCTACACCTTC
cdr3_aa: CASSVGPGLPNYGYTF
v_call: TRBV7-6
j_call: TRBJ1-2
clone_size: .
cdr3_length: 16
d_call: .

cdr3_nt: TGTGCCAGCAGCCCAGACCTGGGAAACACCATATATTTT
cdr3_aa: CASSPDLGNTIYF
v_call: TRBV5-6
j_call: TRBJ1-3
clone_size: .
cdr3_length: 13
d_call: .